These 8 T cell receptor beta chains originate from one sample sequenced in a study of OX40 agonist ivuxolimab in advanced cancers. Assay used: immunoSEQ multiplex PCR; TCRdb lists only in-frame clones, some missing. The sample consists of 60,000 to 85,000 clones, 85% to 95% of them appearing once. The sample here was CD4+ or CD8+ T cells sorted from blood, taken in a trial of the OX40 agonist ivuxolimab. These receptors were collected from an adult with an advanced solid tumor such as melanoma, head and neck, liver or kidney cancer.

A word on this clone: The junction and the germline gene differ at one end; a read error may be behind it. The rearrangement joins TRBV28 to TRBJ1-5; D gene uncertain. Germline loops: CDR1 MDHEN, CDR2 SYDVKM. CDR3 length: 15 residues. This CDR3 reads CASSLGVASSQPQHF. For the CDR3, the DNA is TGTGCCAGCAGTTTAGGGGTTGCGAGCAGTCAGCCCCAGCATTTT.

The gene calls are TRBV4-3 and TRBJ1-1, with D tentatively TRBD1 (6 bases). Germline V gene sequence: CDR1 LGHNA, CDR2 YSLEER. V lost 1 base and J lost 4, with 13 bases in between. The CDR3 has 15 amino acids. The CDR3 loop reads CASSQGKGGVTEAFF. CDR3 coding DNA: TGCGCCAGCAGCCAAGGAAAGGGGGGGGTCACTGAAGCTTTCTTT.

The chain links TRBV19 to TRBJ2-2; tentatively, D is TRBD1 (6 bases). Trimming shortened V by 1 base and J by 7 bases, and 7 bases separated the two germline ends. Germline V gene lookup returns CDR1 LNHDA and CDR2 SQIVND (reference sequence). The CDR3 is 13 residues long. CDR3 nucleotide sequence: TGTGCCAGTAGTATAGGAGGGGGCGGGGAGCTGTTTTTT. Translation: CASSIGGGGELFF.

The CDR3 is CASRGRMATEAFF. The CDR3 DNA is TGTGCCAGTAGGGGCAGGATGGCCACTGAAGCTTTCTTT. The chain links TRBV19 to TRBJ1-1, with D unclear. This CDR3 has 13 residues. Trimming pared 6 bases from V and 4 bases from J, leaving 12 bases between. In germline, CDR1 is LNHDA, CDR2 SQIVND (reference sequence).

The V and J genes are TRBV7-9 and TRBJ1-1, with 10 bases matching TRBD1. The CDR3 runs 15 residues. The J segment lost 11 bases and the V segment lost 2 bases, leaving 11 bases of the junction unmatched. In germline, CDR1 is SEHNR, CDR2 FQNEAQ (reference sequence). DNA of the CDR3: TGTGCCAGCAGCTTAACAACCGGGACAGGGGTTGGGGCTTTCTTT. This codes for CASSLTTGTGVGAFF.

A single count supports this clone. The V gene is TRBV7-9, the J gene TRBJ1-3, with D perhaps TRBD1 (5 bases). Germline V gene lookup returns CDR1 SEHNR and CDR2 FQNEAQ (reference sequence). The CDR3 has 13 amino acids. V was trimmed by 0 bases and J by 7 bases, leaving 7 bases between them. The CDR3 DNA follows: TGTGCCAGCAGCTTAGCGGCAGGGAACACCATATATTTT. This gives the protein CASSLAAGNTIYF.

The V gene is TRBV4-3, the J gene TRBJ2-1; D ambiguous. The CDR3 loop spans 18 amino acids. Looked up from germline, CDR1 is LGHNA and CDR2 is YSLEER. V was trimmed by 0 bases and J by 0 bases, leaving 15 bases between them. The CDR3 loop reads CASSQDLFGGASYNEQFF. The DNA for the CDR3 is TGCGCCAGCAGCCAAGATTTATTCGGCGGAGCCTCCTACAATGAGCAGTTCTTC.

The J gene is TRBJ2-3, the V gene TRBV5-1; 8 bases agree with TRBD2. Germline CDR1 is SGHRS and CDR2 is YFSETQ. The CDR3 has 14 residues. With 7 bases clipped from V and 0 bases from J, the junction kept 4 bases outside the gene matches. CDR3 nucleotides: TGCGCCAGCCGGGGCGGGGGGAGCACAGATACGCAGTATTTT. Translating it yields CASRGGGSTDTQYF.